This T cell receptor beta chain was retrieved from a study of CD8 T cells in ankylosing spondylitis. TCRdb reprocessed the 5' RACE reads with MiXCR, giving one entry per CDR3 protein. The data hold around 320,000 distinct CDR3 sequences, with less than 25% observed a single time. Findings and caveats of the study: Within peripheral blood, clones linked to disease were CD8+ and relatively rare.

Per germline, CDR1 ENHRY and CDR2 SYGVKD. Trimming removed 7 bases from V and 0 bases from J, with 15 bases in between. The CDR3 loop spans 15 amino acids. This clonotype was seen a handful of times. The antigen is unknown. The TCR originated in a female donor with ankylosing spondylitis or in good health (not recorded which). The chain has TRBV10-3 and TRBJ1-2, with D possibly TRBD1 on 5 matching bases. Sequenced: blood, either unsorted or a sorted T cell fraction (not recorded which). In nucleotides, the CDR3 is TGTGCCATCATGGGGCAGGGCCTCTCTAACTATGGCTACACCTTC. This codes for CAIMGQGLSNYGYTF.